The entry that follows covers one T cell receptor beta chain sequence. The sample comes from a study of blood T cell repertoires in COVID-19. TCRdb's table, derived via immunoSEQ multiplex PCR, lists solely in-frame clones and lacks some. The sample lists about 400,000 clones, 89% occurring once. This CDR3 contains 18 residues. The germline gives CDR1 SGHNT, CDR2 YYREEE (reference sequence). V was shortened by 4 bases and J by 0 bases, with 22 bases between the two germline ends. This clonotype originated in a woman aged 25 to 45 who had recovered from COVID-19. This chain uses TRBV5-4 with TRBJ1-2; D is perhaps TRBD1 (5 bases). Sequencing input: PBMCs or T cells enriched from blood (not recorded which). The CDR3 spells CASSRPRQSSSSNYGYTF. The CDR3 bases are TGTGCCAGCAGCCGCCCGAGACAGAGCTCATCCTCTAACTATGGCTACACCTTC.